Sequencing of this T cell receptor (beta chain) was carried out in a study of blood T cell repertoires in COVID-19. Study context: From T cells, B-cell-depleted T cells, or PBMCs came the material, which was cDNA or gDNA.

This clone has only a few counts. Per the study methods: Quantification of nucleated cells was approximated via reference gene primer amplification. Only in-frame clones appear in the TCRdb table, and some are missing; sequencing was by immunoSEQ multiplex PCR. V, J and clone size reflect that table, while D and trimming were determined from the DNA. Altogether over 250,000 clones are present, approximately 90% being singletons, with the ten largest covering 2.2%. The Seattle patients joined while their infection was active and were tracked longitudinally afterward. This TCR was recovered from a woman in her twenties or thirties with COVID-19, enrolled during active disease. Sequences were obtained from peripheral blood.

The CDR3 sequence is CASSRGDRNYGYTF. DNA of the CDR3: TGTGCCAGCAGCCGAGGGGACAGGAACTATGGCTACACCTTC. This sequence joins TRBV5-4 and TRBJ1-2, with 8 bases matching TRBD1. This CDR3 has 14 amino acids. CDR1 is SGHNT and CDR2 is YYREEE in the germline V gene (reference sequence). V was pared by 4 bases and J by 2 bases, with 4 bases of the junction left unmatched.